The 20 T cell receptor beta chains presented below share a single source sample, sequenced in a study of T cell responses to AZD1222 COVID-19 vaccine. This table comes from immunoSEQ multiplex PCR, and its TCRdb copy is limited to in-frame clones, with some not included. The table has about 100,000 clones, 80% to 90% seen once. Material: peripheral blood, obtained on day 0 of AZD1222 vaccination. All receptors derive from an adult in good health.

Turning to this clone: Compared with germline, one end of the junction differs, possibly owing to a read error. The rearrangement links TRBV28 to TRBJ2-7, with TRBD2 matching over 10 bases. The CDR3 is made up of 16 amino acids. Germline values: CDR1 MDHEN, CDR2 SYDVKM. The CDR3, as DNA: TGTGCCAGCAGCCCACGGGGTTCTAGCGGGAGTGCCGGCTTGGTCTTC. Amino acid sequence: CASSPRGSSGSAGLVF.

This sequence joins TRBV3-1 (or the pseudogene TRBV3-2) and TRBJ1-5; D not certain. Deletions cut 1 base from V and 3 bases from J, with 7 bases between. This CDR3 comprises 14 residues. CDR1 is LGHDT, CDR2 YNNKEL, per germline (reference sequence). CDR3 loop: CASSQGTINQPQHF. Written as DNA, the CDR3 is TGTGCCAGCAGCCAAGGGACCATCAATCAGCCCCAGCATTTT.

V is TRBV5-4 and J is TRBJ2-7; D possibly uses TRBD1 or TRBD2 (5 bases each). Germline V gene sequence: CDR1 SGHNT, CDR2 YYREEE (reference sequence). The CDR3 has 14 amino acids. Between the trimmed V and J ends, which lost 3 bases and 4 bases, there was a span of 14 bases. CDR3 sequence: CASSSLTAEYEQYF. The CDR3 DNA reads as TGTGCCAGCAGCTCCTTGACAGCGGAGTACGAGCAGTACTTC.

The gene calls are TRBV5-4 and TRBJ2-2, with 11 bases aligning to TRBD2. This CDR3 contains 15 residues. Germline V gives CDR1 SGHNT, CDR2 YYREEE (reference sequence). The ends lost 5 bases at V and 5 bases at J; junction bases unmatched: 5. As DNA, the CDR3 is TGTGCCAGCAGTTTAGCGGGAGGGGTTACCGGGGAGCTGTTTTTT. Its protein is CASSLAGGVTGELFF. The full variable domain, rest sourced from reference TRBV5-4 and TRBJ2-2, is ETGVTQSPTHLIKTRGQQVTLRCSSQSGHNTVSWYQQALGQGPQFIFQYYREEENGRGNFPPRFSGLQFPNYSSELNVNALELDDSALYLCASSLAGGVTGELFFGEGSRLTVL.

The chain uses TRBV24-1 and TRBJ1-5; a possible D gene is TRBD1 (6 bases). The V and J ends lost 2 bases and 3 bases respectively, with 7 bases between them. This CDR3 contains 14 residues. Germline V gene data show CDR1 as KGHDR and CDR2 as SFDVKD. The CDR3 DNA follows: TGTGCCACCAGTGATTACAGGGACAATCAGCCCCAGCATTTT. Its translation is CATSDYRDNQPQHF.

V usage is TRBV6-1 and J usage is TRBJ1-4; D perhaps matches TRBD1 (6 bases). Germline V gene data show CDR1 as MNHNS and CDR2 as SASEGT. V dropped 2 bases and J dropped 7 bases, with 20 bases sitting between them. CDR3 length: 17 amino acids. This CDR3 is CASSENKGVKRGEKLFF. In DNA, the CDR3 is TGTGCCAGCAGTGAAAATAAGGGGGTGAAAAGGGGTGAAAAACTGTTTTTT.

This rearrangement joins TRBV4-3 to TRBJ2-1; TRBD2 agrees at 8 bases. CDR1 and CDR2 (germline): LGHNA, YSLEER. The CDR3 length is 16 residues. Losses at the gene ends were 3 bases for V and 8 bases for J; bases not matched to a gene: 12. The CDR3 protein is CASSQGSGRRGDEQFF. The CDR3 region has the DNA TGCGCCAGCAGCCAGGGAAGCGGGAGAAGAGGGGATGAGCAGTTCTTC.

The chain employs TRBV24-1 and TRBJ2-1; 7 bases agree with TRBD2. This CDR3 is built from 18 residues. The germline CDR1 and CDR2 sequences are KGHDR and SFDVKD. J was trimmed by 1 base and V by 4 bases; bases with no gene match: 12. CDR3 sequence (DNA): TGTGCCACCAGTGACCACACCGGGACTACCATTTCCTACAATGAGCAGTTCTTC. It codes for CATSDHTGTTISYNEQFF.

The rearrangement joins TRBV27 to TRBJ2-1, with a weak D call TRBD1 (6 bases). The V and J ends lost 2 bases and 9 bases respectively, with 11 bases between them. The germline V gene has CDR1 MNHEY and CDR2 SMNVEV (reference sequence). The CDR3 runs 13 residues. CDR3 amino acids: CASSLTGRGEQFF. The CDR3, as DNA: TGTGCCAGCAGTTTAACAGGGAGAGGTGAGCAGTTCTTC.

The CDR3 coding sequence is TGTGCCAGCAGCTATTATTTTCCCTCTGCCCGCAATGAGCAGTTCTTC. This codes for CASSYYFPSARNEQFF. V is TRBV7-8 and J is TRBJ2-1; D uncertain. V shed 4 bases and J shed 6 bases, with 19 bases lying between them. The germline CDR1 and CDR2 sequences are SGHVS and FQNEAQ. The CDR3 is 16 amino acids.

This clone has only one observation. The chain recombines TRBV13 with TRBJ1-2, with 8 bases aligning to TRBD1. In germline, CDR1 is PRHDT, CDR2 FYEKMQ (reference sequence). J lost 8 bases, V lost 5 bases, and 7 bases had no gene match. The CDR3 length is 13 residues. The CDR3 DNA follows: TGTGCCAGCAGCCCGGAGACAGGGGACGGCTACACCTTC. It specifies CASSPETGDGYTF.

V is TRBV3-1 (or the pseudogene TRBV3-2) and J is TRBJ2-7; 13 nucleotides align to TRBD2. V trimming: 4 bases; J trimming: 2 bases; junction bases outside the gene matches: 8. In germline, CDR1 is LGHDT, CDR2 YNNKEL (reference sequence). The CDR3 spans 17 residues. CDR3 in amino acids: CASSPGLAGFGPYEQYF. CDR3 DNA: TGTGCCAGCAGCCCGGGACTAGCGGGATTCGGGCCCTACGAGCAGTACTTC.

The rearrangement uses TRBV30 and TRBJ1-4; unclear D gene. The V end was cut by 3 bases, the J end by 8 bases, with 22 bases between. This CDR3 contains 16 residues. Germline CDR1 GTSNPN, CDR2 SVGIG (reference sequence). CDR3 residues: CAWSTELEPGKEKLFF. CDR3 nucleotide sequence: TGTGCCTGGAGCACAGAGTTAGAGCCCGGGAAAGAAAAACTGTTTTTT.

This chain joins TRBV19 and TRBJ1-5; D perhaps matches TRBD1 (5 bases). CDR3 length: 14 amino acids. V shed 10 bases and J shed 2 bases, with 15 bases lying between them. Per the germline V gene, CDR1 is LNHDA and CDR2 is SQIVND (reference sequence). The CDR3 bases are TGTGCCACCGCCGGGACGGGGGGCAATCAGCCCCAGCATTTT. Translation: CATAGTGGNQPQHF. Full variable domain (remainder filled in from reference TRBV19 and TRBJ1-5): DGGITQSPKYLFRKEGQNVTLSCEQNLNHDAMYWYRQDPGQGLRLIYYSQIVNDFQKGDIAEGYSVSREKKESFPLTVTSAQKNPTAFYLCATAGTGGNQPQHFGDGTRLSIL.

V usage is TRBV5-1 and J usage is TRBJ2-6, with 7 positions matching TRBD1. CDR1 SGHRS and CDR2 YFSETQ come from the germline V gene. The CDR3 contains 15 residues. Unmatched junction bases numbered 2, after V lost 4 bases and J lost 1 base. The CDR3 loop is CASSAQGSGANVLTF. The CDR3 bases are TGCGCCAGCAGCGCACAGGGGTCTGGGGCCAACGTCCTGACTTTC.

This chain joins TRBV5-8 and TRBJ1-3; weak D call: TRBD1 (6 bases). The ends were cut back, 4 bases at V and 0 bases at J, with 11 bases in the middle. Germline lookup yields CDR1 SGHTS and CDR2 YDEGEE. The CDR3 runs to 15 residues. The CDR3: CASSTGTRSGNTIYF. In DNA, the CDR3 is TGTGCCAGCAGCACCGGGACACGCTCTGGAAACACCATATATTTT.

For the CDR3, the DNA is TGTGCCAGCAGCATCGACAGGAGAGGGGATACGCAGTATTTT. This translates into CASSIDRRGDTQYF. The genes are TRBV9 and TRBJ2-3; D may be TRBD1 (6 bases). V lost 4 bases and J 6 bases, leaving 15 bases between the germline ends. There are 14 residues in the CDR3. Germline CDR1 is SGDLS and CDR2 is YYNGEE.

The gene calls are TRBV12-3 or TRBV12-4 and TRBJ2-1; no clear D gene. V gave up 7 bases and J gave up 6 bases, with 10 bases separating them. The CDR3 sequence is 12 residues long. For the CDR3, the DNA is TGTGCCAGCAAACCGGACGGCAATGAGCAGTTCTTC. Protein product: CASKPDGNEQFF.

The V call is TRBV15, the J call TRBJ1-5; D is ambiguous. With 3 bases removed from V and 2 bases from J, the gap between germline ends came to 14 bases. Germline V gives CDR1 LNHNV, CDR2 YYDKDF (reference sequence). CDR3 length: 16 amino acids. CDR3 sequence: CATSRGFQSGNQPQHF. The DNA of the CDR3 is TGTGCCACCAGCAGGGGATTCCAAAGTGGCAATCAGCCCCAGCATTTT.

This chain uses TRBV30 with TRBJ1-5; no definite D call. Per germline, CDR1 GTSNPN and CDR2 SVGIG (reference sequence). This CDR3 contains 14 residues. Trimming removed 7 bases from V and 0 bases from J, with 13 bases in between. CDR3 sequence reads: CALGSVDSNQPQHF. The CDR3 DNA is TGTGCCTTAGGCTCCGTTGATAGCAATCAGCCCCAGCATTTT.